This T cell receptor beta chain was identified during a study of tumor-infiltrating lymphocytes in oesophageal squamous cell carcinoma. Trimming shortened V by 1 base and J by 6 bases, and 6 bases separated the two germline ends. Germline CDR1 and CDR2: SGHAT and FQNNGV. The CDR3 is 12 residues long. TCRdb passed the PCR reads through MiXCR, listing each CDR3 protein once. The table shows fewer than 15,000 distinct CDR3 sequences, with roughly half occurring only once. This clonotype was detected once. This sequence joins TRBV11-2 and TRBJ1-1; no clear D. The specimen sequenced was blood. The TCR comes from a female donor with esophageal squamous cell carcinoma. The chain's CDR3 is CASSLAGPEAFF. Written as DNA, the CDR3 is TGTGCCAGCAGCTTAGCTGGTCCTGAAGCTTTCTTT.